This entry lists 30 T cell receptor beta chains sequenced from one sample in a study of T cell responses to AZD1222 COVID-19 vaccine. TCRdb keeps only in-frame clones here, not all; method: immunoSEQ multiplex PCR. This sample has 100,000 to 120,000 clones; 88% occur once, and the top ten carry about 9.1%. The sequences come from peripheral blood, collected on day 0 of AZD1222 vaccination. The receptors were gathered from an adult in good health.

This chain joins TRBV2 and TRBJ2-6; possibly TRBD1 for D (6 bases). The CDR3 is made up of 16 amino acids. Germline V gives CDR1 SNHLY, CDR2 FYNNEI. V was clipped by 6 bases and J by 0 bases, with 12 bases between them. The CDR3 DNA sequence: TGTGCCAGCAGAAGACAGGCGAACTCTGGGGCCAACGTCCTGACTTTC. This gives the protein CASRRQANSGANVLTF.

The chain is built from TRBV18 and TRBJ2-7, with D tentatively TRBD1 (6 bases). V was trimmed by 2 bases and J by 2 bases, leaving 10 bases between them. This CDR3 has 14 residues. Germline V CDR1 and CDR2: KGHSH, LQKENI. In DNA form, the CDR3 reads TGTGCCAGCTCACCATGGGGGCGAACCTACGAGCAGTACTTC. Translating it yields CASSPWGRTYEQYF.

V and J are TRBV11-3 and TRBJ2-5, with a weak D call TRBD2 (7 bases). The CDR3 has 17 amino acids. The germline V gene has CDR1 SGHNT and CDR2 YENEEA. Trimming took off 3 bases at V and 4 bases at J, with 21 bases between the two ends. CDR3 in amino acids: CASSLGVSSGGGETQYF. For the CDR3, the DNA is TGTGCCAGCAGCTTGGGGGTCTCTAGCGGAGGGGGAGAGACCCAGTACTTC.

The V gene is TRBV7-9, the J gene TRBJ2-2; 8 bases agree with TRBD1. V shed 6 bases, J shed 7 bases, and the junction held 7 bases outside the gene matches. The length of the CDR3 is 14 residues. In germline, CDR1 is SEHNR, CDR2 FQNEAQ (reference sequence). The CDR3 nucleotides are TGTGCCAGCAGACAGACAGGGGAAAGCGGGGAGCTGTTTTTT. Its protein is CASRQTGESGELFF. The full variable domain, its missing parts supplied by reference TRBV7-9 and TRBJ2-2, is DTGVSQNPRHKITKRGQNVTFRCDPISEHNRLYWYRQTLGQGPEFLTYFQNEAQLEKSRLLSDRFSAERPKGSFSTLEIQRTEQGDSAMYLCASRQTGESGELFFGEGSRLTVL.

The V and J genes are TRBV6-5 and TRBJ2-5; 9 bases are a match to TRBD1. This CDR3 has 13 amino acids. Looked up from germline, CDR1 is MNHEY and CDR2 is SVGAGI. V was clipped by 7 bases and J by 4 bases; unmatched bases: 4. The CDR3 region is CASKTGGGETQYF. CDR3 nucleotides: TGTGCCAGCAAAACAGGGGGCGGAGAGACCCAGTACTTC.

This CDR3 is CASSPHGQPQGSNQPQHF. The DNA for the CDR3 is TGTGCCAGCAGTCCGCATGGACAGCCCCAGGGAAGCAATCAGCCCCAGCATTTT. This chain joins TRBV28 and TRBJ1-5, with a tentative D call TRBD1 (6 bases). CDR1 is MDHEN, CDR2 SYDVKM, per germline. V lost 5 bases and J lost 1, with 21 bases in between. This CDR3 has 18 amino acids.

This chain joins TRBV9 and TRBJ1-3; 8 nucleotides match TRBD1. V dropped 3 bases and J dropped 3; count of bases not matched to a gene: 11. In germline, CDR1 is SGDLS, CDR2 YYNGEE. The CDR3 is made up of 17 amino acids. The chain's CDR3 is CASSAGQGARIGNTIYF. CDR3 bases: TGTGCCAGCAGCGCCGGACAGGGTGCTAGAATTGGAAACACCATATATTTT. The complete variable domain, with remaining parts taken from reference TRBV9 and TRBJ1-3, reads DSGVTQTPKHLITATGQRVTLRCSPRSGDLSVYWYQQSLDQGLQFLIQYYNGEERAKGNILERFSAQQFPDLHSELNLSSLELGDSALYFCASSAGQGARIGNTIYFGEGSWLTVV.

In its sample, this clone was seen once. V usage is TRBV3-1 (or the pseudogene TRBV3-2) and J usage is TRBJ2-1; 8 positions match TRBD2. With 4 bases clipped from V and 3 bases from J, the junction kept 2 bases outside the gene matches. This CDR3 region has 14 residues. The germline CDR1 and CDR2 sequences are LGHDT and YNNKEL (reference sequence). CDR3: CASSPGTSYNEQFF. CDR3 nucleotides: TGTGCCAGCAGCCCCGGGACTAGCTACAATGAGCAGTTCTTC.

The CDR3 nucleotides read TGTGCCAGCAGCTTGACTCCCGGGAGCCGAATTGCGGATGAGCAGTTCTTC. This encodes CASSLTPGSRIADEQFF. The genes are TRBV7-8 and TRBJ2-1, with D possibly being TRBD2 (6 bases). V lost 3 bases, J lost 8 bases, and 23 bases lay in between. Per the germline V gene, CDR1 is SGHVS and CDR2 is FQNEAQ. The CDR3 covers 17 residues.

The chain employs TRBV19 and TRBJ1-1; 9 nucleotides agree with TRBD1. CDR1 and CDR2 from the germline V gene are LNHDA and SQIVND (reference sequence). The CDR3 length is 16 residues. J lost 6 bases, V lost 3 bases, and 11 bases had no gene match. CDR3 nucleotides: TGTGCCAGTAGTATCGGCCGACAGGGGGGCAGGGCTGAAGCTTTCTTT. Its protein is CASSIGRQGGRAEAFF.

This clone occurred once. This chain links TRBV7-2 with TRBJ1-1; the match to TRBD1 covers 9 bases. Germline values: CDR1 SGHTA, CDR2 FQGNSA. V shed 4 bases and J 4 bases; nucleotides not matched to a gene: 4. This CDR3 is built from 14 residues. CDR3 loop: CASSYRGLGTEAFF. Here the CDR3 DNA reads TGTGCCAGCAGCTACAGGGGGCTCGGCACTGAAGCTTTCTTT.

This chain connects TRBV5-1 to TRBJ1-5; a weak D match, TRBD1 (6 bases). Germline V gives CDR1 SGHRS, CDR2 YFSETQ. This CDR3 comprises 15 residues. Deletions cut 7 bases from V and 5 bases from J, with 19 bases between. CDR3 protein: CASSLTAGVDQPQHF. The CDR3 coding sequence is TGCGCCAGCTCATTAACGGCAGGGGTTGATCAGCCCCAGCATTTT.

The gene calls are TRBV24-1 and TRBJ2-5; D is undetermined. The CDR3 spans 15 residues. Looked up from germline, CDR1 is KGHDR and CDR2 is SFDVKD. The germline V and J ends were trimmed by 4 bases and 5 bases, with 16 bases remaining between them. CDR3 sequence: CATSDPGPGQETQYF. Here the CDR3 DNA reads TGTGCCACCAGTGACCCCGGACCCGGTCAGGAGACCCAGTACTTC.

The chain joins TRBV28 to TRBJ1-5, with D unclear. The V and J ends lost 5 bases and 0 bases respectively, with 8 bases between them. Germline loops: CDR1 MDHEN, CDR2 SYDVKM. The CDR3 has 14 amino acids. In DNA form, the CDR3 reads TGTGCCAGCAGTACTATCTATAGCAATCAGCCCCAGCATTTT. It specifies CASSTIYSNQPQHF. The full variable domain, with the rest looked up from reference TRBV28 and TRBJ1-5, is DVKVTQSSRYLVKRTGEKVFLECVQDMDHENMFWYRQDPGLGLRLIYFSYDVKMKEKGDIPEGYSVSREKKERFSLILESASTNQTSMYLCASSTIYSNQPQHFGDGTRLSIL.

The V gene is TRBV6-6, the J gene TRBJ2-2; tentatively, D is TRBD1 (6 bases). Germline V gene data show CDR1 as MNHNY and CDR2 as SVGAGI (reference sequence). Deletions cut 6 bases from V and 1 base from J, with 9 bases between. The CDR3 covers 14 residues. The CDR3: CASRGGWNTGELFF. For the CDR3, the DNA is TGTGCCAGCAGAGGGGGATGGAACACCGGGGAGCTGTTTTTT.

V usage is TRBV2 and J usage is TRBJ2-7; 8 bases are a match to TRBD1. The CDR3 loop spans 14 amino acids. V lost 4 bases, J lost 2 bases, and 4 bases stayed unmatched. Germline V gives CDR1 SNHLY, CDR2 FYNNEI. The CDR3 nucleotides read TGTGCCAGCAGTGCACAGGGGGTTACCTACGAGCAGTACTTC. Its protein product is CASSAQGVTYEQYF.

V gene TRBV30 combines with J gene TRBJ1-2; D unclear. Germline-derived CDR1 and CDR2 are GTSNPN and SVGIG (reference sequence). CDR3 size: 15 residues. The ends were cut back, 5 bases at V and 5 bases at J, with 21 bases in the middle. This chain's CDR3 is CAWASPLRVLYGYTF. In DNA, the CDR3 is TGTGCCTGGGCAAGTCCCTTACGGGTGTTATATGGCTACACCTTC.

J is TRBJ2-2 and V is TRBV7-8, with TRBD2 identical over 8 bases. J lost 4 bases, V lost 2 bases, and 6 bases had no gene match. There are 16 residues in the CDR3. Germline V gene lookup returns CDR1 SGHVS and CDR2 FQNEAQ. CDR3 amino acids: CASSLRGLGGTGELFF. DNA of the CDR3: TGTGCCAGCAGCTTAAGGGGACTAGGGGGCACCGGGGAGCTGTTTTTT. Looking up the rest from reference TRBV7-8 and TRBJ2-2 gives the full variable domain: GAGVSQSPRYKVAKRGQDVALRCDPISGHVSLFWYQQALGQGPEFLTYFQNEAQLDKSGLPSDRFFAERPEGSVSTLKIQRTQQEDSAVYLCASSLRGLGGTGELFFGEGSRLTVL.

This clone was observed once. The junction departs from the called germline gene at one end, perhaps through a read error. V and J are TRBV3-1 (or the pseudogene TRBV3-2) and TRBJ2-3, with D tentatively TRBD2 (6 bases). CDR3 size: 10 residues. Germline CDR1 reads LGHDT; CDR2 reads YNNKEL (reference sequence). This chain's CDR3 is CASSPPGEIF. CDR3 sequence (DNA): TGTGCCAGCAGCCCCCCGGGAGAGATTTTT.

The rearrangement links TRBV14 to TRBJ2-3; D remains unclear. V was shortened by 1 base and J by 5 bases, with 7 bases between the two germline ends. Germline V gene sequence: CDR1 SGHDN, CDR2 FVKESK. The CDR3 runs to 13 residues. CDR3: CASSQAGLDTQYF. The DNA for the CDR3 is TGTGCCAGCAGCCAAGCCGGGTTAGATACGCAGTATTTT.

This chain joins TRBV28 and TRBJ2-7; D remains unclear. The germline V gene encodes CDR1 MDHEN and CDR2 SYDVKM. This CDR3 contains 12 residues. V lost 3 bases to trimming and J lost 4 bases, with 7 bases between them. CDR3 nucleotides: TGTGCCAGCAGTTTCGTCTATTACGAGCAGTACTTC. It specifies CASSFVYYEQYF.

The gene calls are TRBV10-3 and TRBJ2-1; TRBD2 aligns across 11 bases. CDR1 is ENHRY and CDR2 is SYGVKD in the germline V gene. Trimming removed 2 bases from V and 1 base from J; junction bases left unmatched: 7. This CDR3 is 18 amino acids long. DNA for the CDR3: TGTGCCATCAGTGAGAGGGCTAGCGGGAGGAGATCCTACAATGAGCAGTTCTTC. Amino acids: CAISERASGRRSYNEQFF.

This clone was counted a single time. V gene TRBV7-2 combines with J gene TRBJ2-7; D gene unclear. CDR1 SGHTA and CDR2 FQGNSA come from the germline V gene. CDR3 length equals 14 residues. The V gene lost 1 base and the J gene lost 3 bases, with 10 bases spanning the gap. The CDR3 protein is CASSLGTTDYEQYF. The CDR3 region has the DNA TGTGCCAGCAGCTTAGGGACGACCGACTACGAGCAGTACTTC.

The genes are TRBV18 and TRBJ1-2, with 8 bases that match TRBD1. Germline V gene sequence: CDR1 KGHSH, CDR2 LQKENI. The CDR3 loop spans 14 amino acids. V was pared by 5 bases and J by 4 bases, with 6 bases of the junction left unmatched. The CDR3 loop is CASSATGQAYGYTF. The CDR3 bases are TGTGCCAGCTCAGCGACGGGACAGGCCTATGGCTACACCTTC. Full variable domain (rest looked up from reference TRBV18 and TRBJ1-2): NAGVMQNPRHLVRRRGQEARLRCSPMKGHSHVYWYRQLPEEGLKFMVYLQKENIIDESGMPKERFSAEFPKEGPSILRIQQVVRGDSAAYFCASSATGQAYGYTFGSGTRLTVV.

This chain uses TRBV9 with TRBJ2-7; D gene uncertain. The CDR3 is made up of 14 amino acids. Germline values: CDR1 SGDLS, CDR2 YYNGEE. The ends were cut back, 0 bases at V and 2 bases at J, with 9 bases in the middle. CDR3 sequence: CASSVGPFAYEQYF. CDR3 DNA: TGTGCCAGCAGCGTAGGACCGTTCGCCTACGAGCAGTACTTC.

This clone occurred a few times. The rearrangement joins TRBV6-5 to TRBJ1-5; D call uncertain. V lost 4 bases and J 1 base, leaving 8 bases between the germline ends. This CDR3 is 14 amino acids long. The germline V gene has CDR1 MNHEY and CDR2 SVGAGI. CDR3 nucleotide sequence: TGTGCCAGCAGTTCCGGACGGAGCAATCAGCCCCAGCATTTT. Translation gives CASSSGRSNQPQHF.

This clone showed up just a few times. CDR3 sequence reads: CASRPGGATDTQYF. The DNA for the CDR3 is TGTGCCAGCAGACCGGGGGGGGCGACAGATACGCAGTATTTT. This chain uses TRBV28 with TRBJ2-3, with 8 bases identical to TRBD2. After removal of 6 bases from V and 3 bases from J, the junction contained 5 bases not matched to a gene. Germline CDR1 is MDHEN and CDR2 is SYDVKM. This CDR3 comprises 14 residues. Full variable domain (outside the CDR3, taken from reference TRBV28 and TRBJ2-3): DVKVTQSSRYLVKRTGEKVFLECVQDMDHENMFWYRQDPGLGLRLIYFSYDVKMKEKGDIPEGYSVSREKKERFSLILESASTNQTSMYLCASRPGGATDTQYFGPGTRLTVL.

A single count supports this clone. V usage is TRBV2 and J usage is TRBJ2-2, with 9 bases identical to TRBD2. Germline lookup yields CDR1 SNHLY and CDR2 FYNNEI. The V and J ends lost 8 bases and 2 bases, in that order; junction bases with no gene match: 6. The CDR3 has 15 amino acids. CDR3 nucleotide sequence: TGTGCCAGCGGGAGACTAGCGGTAAACACCGGGGAGCTGTTTTTT. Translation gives CASGRLAVNTGELFF.

The DNA of the CDR3 is TGTGCCACCAGCCGGGACAGGGGTTACAATGAGCAGTTCTTC. Translation: CATSRDRGYNEQFF. The V call is TRBV15, the J call TRBJ2-1; 10 positions agree with TRBD1. CDR1 and CDR2 from the germline V gene are LNHNV and YYDKDF (reference sequence). CDR3 length equals 14 residues. V shed 5 bases, J shed 4 bases, and the junction held 2 bases outside the gene matches.

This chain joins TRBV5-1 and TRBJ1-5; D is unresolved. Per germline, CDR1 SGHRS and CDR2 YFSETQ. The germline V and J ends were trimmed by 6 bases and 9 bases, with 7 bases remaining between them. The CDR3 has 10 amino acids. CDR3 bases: TGCGCCAGCATTTATTGGCCCCAGCATTTT. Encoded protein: CASIYWPQHF.